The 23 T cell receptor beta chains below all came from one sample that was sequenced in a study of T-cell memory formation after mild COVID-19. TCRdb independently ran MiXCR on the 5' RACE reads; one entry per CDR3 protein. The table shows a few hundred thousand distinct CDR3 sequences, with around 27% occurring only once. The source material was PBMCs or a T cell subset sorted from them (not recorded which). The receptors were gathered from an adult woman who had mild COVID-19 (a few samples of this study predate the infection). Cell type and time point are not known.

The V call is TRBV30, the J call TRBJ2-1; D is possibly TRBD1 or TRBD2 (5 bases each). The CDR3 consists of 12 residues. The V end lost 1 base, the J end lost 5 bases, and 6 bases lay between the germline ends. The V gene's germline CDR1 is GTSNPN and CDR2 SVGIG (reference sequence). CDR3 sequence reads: CAWSAGHNEQFF. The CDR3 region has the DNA TGTGCCTGGAGTGCGGGGCACAATGAGCAGTTCTTC.

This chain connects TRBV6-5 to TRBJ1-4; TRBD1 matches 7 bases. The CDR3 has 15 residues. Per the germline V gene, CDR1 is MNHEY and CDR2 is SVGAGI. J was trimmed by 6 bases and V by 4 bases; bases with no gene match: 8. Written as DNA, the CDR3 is TGTGCCAGCAGTTGGGGACAGCCCACATATGAAAAACTGTTTTTT. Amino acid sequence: CASSWGQPTYEKLFF.

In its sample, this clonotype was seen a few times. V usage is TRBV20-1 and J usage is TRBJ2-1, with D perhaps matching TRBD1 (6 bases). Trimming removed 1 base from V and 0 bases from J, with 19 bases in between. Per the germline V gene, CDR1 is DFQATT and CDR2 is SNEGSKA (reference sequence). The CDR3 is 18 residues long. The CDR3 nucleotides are TGCAGTGCTAGAGTAGTCCGGACAGATTCTCTCTCCTACAATGAGCAGTTCTTC. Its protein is CSARVVRTDSLSYNEQFF.

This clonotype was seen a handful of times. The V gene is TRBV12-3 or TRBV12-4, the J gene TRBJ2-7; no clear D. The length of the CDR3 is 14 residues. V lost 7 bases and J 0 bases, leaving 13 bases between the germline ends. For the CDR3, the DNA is TGTGCCAGCACCATGACACTTTACTCCTACGAGCAGTACTTC. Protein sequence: CASTMTLYSYEQYF.

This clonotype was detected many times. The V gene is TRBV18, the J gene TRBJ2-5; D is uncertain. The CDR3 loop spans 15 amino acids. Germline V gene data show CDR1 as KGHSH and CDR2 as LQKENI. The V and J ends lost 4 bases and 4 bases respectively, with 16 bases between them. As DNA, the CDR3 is TGTGCCAGCTCACGCCCGGCCATCTTTGCAGAGACCCAGTACTTC. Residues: CASSRPAIFAETQYF.

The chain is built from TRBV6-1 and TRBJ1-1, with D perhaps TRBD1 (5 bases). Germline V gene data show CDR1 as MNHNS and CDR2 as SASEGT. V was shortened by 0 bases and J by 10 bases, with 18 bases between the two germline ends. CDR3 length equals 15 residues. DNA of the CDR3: TGTGCCAGCAGTGAAGCGGGGCAGGCGTGGATGGGAGCTTTCTTT. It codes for CASSEAGQAWMGAFF.

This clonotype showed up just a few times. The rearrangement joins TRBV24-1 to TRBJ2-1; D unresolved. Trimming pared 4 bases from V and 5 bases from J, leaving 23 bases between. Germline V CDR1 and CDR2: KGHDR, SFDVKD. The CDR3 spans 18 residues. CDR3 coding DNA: TGTGCCACCAGTGACACGGGCCGAAACCTCCCCGCCAACAATGAGCAGTTCTTC. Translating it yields CATSDTGRNLPANNEQFF.

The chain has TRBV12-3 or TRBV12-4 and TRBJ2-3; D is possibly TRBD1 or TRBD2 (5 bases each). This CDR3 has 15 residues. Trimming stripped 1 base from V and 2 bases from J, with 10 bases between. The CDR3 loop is CASSLGGRNTDTQYF. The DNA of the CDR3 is TGTGCCAGCAGTTTAGGGGGGAGAAACACAGATACGCAGTATTTT.

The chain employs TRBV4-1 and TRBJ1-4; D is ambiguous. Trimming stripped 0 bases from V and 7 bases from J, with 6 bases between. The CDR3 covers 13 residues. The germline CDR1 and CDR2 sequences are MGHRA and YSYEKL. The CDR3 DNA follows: TGCGCCAGCAGCCAAGATTCGCGTGAAAAACTGTTTTTT. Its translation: CASSQDSREKLFF.

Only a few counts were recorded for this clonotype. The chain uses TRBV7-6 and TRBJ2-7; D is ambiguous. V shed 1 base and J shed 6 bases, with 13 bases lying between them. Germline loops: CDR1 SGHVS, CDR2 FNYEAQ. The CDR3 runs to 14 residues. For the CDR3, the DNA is TGTGCCAGCAGCTTAGTTTTTAAGGGTGGCGAGCAGTACTTC. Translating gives CASSLVFKGGEQYF.

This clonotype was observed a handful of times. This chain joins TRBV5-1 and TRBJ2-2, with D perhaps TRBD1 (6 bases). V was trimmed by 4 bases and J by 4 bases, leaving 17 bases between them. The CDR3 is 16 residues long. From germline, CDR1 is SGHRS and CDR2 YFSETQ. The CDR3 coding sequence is TGCGCCAGCAGCCTACAGGGTATTGAGGGCACCGGGGAGCTGTTTTTT. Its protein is CASSLQGIEGTGELFF.

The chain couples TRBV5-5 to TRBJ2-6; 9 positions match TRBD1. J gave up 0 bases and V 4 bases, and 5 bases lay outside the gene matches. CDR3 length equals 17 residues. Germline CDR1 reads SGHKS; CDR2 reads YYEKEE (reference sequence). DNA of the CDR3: TGTGCCAGCAGCATCGGGACAGGGCTCTCTGGGGCCAACGTCCTGACTTTC. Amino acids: CASSIGTGLSGANVLTF. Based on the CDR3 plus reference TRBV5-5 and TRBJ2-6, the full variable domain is DAGVTQSPTHLIKTRGQQVTLRCSPISGHKSVSWYQQVLGQGPQFIFQYYEKEERGRGNFPDRFSARQFPNYSSELNVNALLLGDSALYLCASSIGTGLSGANVLTFGAGSRLTVL.

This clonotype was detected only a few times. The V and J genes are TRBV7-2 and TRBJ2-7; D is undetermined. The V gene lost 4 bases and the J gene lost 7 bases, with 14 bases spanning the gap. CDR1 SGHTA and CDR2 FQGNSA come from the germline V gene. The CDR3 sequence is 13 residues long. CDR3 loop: CASSSDSSREQYF. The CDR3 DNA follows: TGTGCCAGCAGCTCAGACTCGTCTAGGGAGCAGTACTTC.

The CDR3 reads CASSVAGVSGETQYF. In DNA form, the CDR3 reads TGTGCCAGCAGCGTGGCAGGGGTATCAGGGGAGACCCAGTACTTC. This sequence joins TRBV9 and TRBJ2-5, with D possibly TRBD1 on 6 matching bases. Germline V lookup: CDR1 SGDLS, CDR2 YYNGEE. The CDR3 is made up of 15 amino acids. Between the trimmed V and J ends, which lost 2 bases and 5 bases, there was a span of 16 bases.

DNA of the CDR3: TGTGCCAGCAGCTCGACGACAGGGTACACTGAAGCTTTCTTT. Amino acid sequence: CASSSTTGYTEAFF. The chain is built from TRBV7-3 and TRBJ1-1; 7 bases map to TRBD1. V was pared by 4 bases and J by 3 bases, with 5 bases of the junction left unmatched. Germline lookup yields CDR1 SGHTA and CDR2 FQGTGA. The CDR3 sequence is 14 residues long.

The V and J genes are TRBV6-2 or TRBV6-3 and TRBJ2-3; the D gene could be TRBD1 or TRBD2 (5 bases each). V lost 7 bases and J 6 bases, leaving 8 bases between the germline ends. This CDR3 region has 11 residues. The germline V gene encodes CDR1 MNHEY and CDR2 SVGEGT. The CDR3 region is CASNWGDTQYF. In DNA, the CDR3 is TGTGCCAGCAACTGGGGGGATACGCAGTATTTT.

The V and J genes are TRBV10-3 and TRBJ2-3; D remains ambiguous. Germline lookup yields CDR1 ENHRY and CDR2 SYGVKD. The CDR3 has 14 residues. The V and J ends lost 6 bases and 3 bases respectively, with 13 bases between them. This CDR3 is CAIRDQDDTDTQYF. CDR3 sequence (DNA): TGTGCCATCAGGGATCAAGACGATACAGATACGCAGTATTTT.

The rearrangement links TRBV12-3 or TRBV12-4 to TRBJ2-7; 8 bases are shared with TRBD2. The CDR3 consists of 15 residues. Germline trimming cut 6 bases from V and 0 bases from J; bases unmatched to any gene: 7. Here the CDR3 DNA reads TGTGCCAGCAGCTTATTCGGGACTAGCTCCTACGAGCAGTACTTC. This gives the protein CASSLFGTSSYEQYF.

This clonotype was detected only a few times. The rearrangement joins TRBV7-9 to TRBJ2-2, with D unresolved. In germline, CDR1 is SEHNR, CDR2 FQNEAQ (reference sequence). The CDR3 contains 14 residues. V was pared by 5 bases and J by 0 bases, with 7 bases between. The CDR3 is CASSARPNTGELFF. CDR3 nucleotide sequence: TGTGCCAGCAGCGCCCGACCGAACACCGGGGAGCTGTTTTTT.

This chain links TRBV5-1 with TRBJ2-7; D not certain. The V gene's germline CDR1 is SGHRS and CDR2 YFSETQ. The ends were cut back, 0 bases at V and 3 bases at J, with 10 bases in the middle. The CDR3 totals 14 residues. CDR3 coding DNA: TGCGCCAGCAGCTTGGGTTCATCAGGCTACGAGCAGTACTTC. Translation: CASSLGSSGYEQYF. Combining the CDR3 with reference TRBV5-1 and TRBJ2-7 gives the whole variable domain KAGVTQTPRYLIKTRGQQVTLSCSPISGHRSVSWYQQTPGQGLQFLFEYFSETQRNKGNFPGRFSGRQFSNSRSEMNVSTLELGDSALYLCASSLGSSGYEQYFGPGTRLTVT.

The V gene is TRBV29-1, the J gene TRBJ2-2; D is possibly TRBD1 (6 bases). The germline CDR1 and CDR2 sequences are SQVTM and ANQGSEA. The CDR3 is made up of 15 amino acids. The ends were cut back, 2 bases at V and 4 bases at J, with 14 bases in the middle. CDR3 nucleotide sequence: TGCAGCGTTGAAATGGGACATCGGAGCACCGGGGAGCTGTTTTTT. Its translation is CSVEMGHRSTGELFF.

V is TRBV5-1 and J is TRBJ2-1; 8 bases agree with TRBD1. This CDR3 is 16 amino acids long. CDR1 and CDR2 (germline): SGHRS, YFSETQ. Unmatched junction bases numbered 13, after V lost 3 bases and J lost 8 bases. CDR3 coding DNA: TGCGCCAGCAGCTCACTTGGACAGGGTTCTGGTTATGAGCAGTTCTTC. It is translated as CASSSLGQGSGYEQFF.

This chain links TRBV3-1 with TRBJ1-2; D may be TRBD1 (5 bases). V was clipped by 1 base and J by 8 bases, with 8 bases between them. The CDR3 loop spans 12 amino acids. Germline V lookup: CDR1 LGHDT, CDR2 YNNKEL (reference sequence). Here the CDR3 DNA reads TGTGCCAGCAGCCAAGGGGACGGAGGCTACACCTTC. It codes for CASSQGDGGYTF.